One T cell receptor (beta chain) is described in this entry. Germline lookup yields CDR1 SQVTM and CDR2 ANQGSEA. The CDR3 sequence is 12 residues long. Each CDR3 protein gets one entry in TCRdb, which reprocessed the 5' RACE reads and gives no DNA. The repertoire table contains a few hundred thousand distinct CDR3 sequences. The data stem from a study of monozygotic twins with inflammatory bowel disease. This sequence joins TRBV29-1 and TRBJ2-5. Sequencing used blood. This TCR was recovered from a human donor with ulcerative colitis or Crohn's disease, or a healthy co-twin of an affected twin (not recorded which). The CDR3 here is CSVERNPETQYF.